This T cell receptor beta chain was profiled in a study of blood T cell repertoires in COVID-19. Overall study: Sources were T cells, B-cell-depleted T cells, or PBMCs; the material itself was cDNA or gDNA.

V gave up 4 bases and J gave up 8 bases, with 12 bases separating them. Germline CDR1 and CDR2: SEHNR and FQNEAQ (reference sequence). The CDR3 runs to 14 residues. Authors' analysis steps: By means of reference gene primer amplification, nucleated cell counts were estimated. The repertoire was sequenced with immunoSEQ multiplex PCR; TCRdb's copy has only in-frame clones and lacks some. For V, J and clone size, that table is used; D and trimming come from the DNA. The top ten clones hold under 30% of a sample with around 60,000 clones, 60% to 75% of them seen once. The V and J genes are TRBV7-9 and TRBJ1-6; maybe TRBD1 (5 bases). The sample comprised peripheral blood. This TCR derives from a woman older than 75 with acute or convalescent COVID-19. The CDR3 region has the DNA TGTGCCAGCAGCTGGGAGGGGTTGGATTCACCCCTCCACTTT. This translates into CASSWEGLDSPLHF.